A selection of T cell receptor beta chains follows, all from one sample in a study of cytomegalovirus exposure and HLA in healthy donors. Some clones are missing from TCRdb's copy, which holds only in-frame ones; the method was immunoSEQ multiplex PCR. The sample consists of about 200,000 clones, about four fifths of them appearing once. The sequenced sample was PBMCs. These receptors came from a woman younger than 45 in good health and CMV-seropositive. CDR3s include the opening cysteine and the closing phenylalanine or tryptophan. Fields, in order: V gene, clone size, D gene, J gene, CDR3 DNA, CDR3 protein. A D gene is named only where the DNA matches it firmly. Clone size is not always given. Where it is, it says once, few, many or a class for expanded clones.

V: TRBV5-1; size: .; D: TRBD1; J: TRBJ2-1; DNA: TGCGCCAGCAGCCCCGAGGGACAGTACAATGAGCAGTTCTTC; CDR3: CASSPEGQYNEQFF
V: TRBV6-1; size: .; D: .; J: TRBJ1-2; DNA: TGTGCCAGCAGCCGACTGAACTATGGCTACACCTTC; CDR3: CASSRLNYGYTF
V: TRBV11-3; size: .; D: TRBD2; J: TRBJ2-1; DNA: TGTGCCAGCAGCTTAGATCGGGGGGGGGATTACAATGAGCAGTTCTTC; CDR3: CASSLDRGGDYNEQFF
V: TRBV7-9; size: .; D: .; J: TRBJ2-7; DNA: TGTGCCAGCAGCTTGGCACAGGTGGAGGGGCCCTACGAGCAGTACTTC; CDR3: CASSLAQVEGPYEQYF
V: TRBV13; size: few; D: .; J: TRBJ2-7; DNA: TGTGCCAGCAGCTTAGGGGCAGTCACCTACGAGCAGTACTTC; CDR3: CASSLGAVTYEQYF
V: TRBV6-6; size: .; D: TRBD1; J: TRBJ2-7; DNA: TGTGCCAGCAGTTACGAGGCGGGACAGGGCTACGAGCAGTACTTC; CDR3: CASSYEAGQGYEQYF
V: TRBV28; size: .; D: TRBD1; J: TRBJ1-1; DNA: TGTGCCAGCAGGTCGGCCTCAGCGGACAGGGCTACTGAAGCTTTCTTT; CDR3: CASRSASADRATEAFF
V: TRBV10-3; size: .; D: .; J: TRBJ1-3; DNA: TGTGCCATCAGTGAGACAGGGTTCTTCTCTGGAAACACCATATATTTT; CDR3: CAISETGFFSGNTIYF
V: TRBV6-4; size: .; D: TRBD1; J: TRBJ1-2; DNA: TGTGCCAGCAACCCCCGGACAGGGGTTGACTATGGCTACACCTTC; CDR3: CASNPRTGVDYGYTF
V: TRBV4-3; size: .; D: TRBD2; J: TRBJ2-7; DNA: TGCGCCAGCAGCCAAGATAGTAGCGGGAGGGCCCTCAGCTCCTACGAGCAGTACTTC; CDR3: CASSQDSSGRALSSYEQYF
V: TRBV4-1; size: .; D: TRBD1; J: TRBJ1-1; DNA: TGCGCCAGCAGCTTTGCAGGGGGCAACACTGAAGCTTTCTTT; CDR3: CASSFAGGNTEAFF
V: TRBV11-3; size: .; D: TRBD1; J: TRBJ1-1; DNA: TGTGCCAGCAGCTTAGGAGGCTGGGGACAGGGGGCAAGATTGGACACTGAAGCTTTCTTT; CDR3: CASSLGGWGQGARLDTEAFF
V: TRBV18; size: .; D: TRBD1; J: TRBJ1-1; DNA: TGTGCCAGCTCTCTTTTGACAGGGGGAACGGACACTGAAGCTTTCTTT; CDR3: CASSLLTGGTDTEAFF
V: TRBV25-1; size: .; D: .; J: TRBJ2-7; DNA: TGTGCCAGCAGTGTCCAGGGGAGTCGCTACGAGCAGTACTTC; CDR3: CASSVQGSRYEQYF
V: TRBV7-9; size: .; D: .; J: TRBJ1-1; DNA: TGTGCCAGCAGCTTACAAGAGGCCTCGAACACTGAAGCTTTCTTT; CDR3: CASSLQEASNTEAFF
V: TRBV19; size: .; D: .; J: TRBJ1-1; DNA: TGTGCCAGTAGCCCGCTCAGGATCCGGACTGAAGCTTTCTTT; CDR3: CASSPLRIRTEAFF
V: TRBV5-1; size: .; D: .; J: TRBJ1-4; DNA: TGCGCCAGCAGCCCCGGGACAAGGGTTAATGAAAAACTGTTTTTT; CDR3: CASSPGTRVNEKLFF
V: TRBV2; size: .; D: .; J: TRBJ2-1; DNA: TGTGCCAGCAGACAGGACGGCAATGAGCAGTTCTTC; CDR3: CASRQDGNEQFF
V: TRBV5-1; size: .; D: .; J: TRBJ1-1; DNA: TGCGCCAGCAGCTTGGAGCGGAGCCTGAACACTGAAGCTTTCTTT; CDR3: CASSLERSLNTEAFF
V: TRBV6-5; size: few; D: .; J: TRBJ1-5; DNA: TGTGCCAGCAGTAGGACAGCCCAGGGCAATCAGCCCCAGCATTTT; CDR3: CASSRTAQGNQPQHF
V: TRBV5-6; size: .; D: .; J: TRBJ1-1; DNA: TGTGCCAGCAGCTTGAAGGGAGGGGGCACTGAAGCTTTCTTT; CDR3: CASSLKGGGTEAFF
V: TRBV10-3; size: few; D: TRBD1; J: TRBJ1-4; DNA: TGTGCCATCAGTGAAGTCATTCGGCGACAGGGTGAAAAACTGTTTTTT; CDR3: CAISEVIRRQGEKLFF
V: TRBV27; size: .; D: .; J: TRBJ2-1; DNA: TGTGCCAGCAGTTTATTCGGGGGTTCCTACAATGAGCAGTTCTTC; CDR3: CASSLFGGSYNEQFF
V: TRBV28; size: .; D: TRBD1; J: TRBJ1-2; DNA: TGTGCCAGCAGTCCGCCCGGGACAGTCTATGGCTACACCTTC; CDR3: CASSPPGTVYGYTF
V: TRBV18; size: few; D: TRBD1; J: TRBJ2-5; DNA: TGTGCCAGCTCACCCCCTAGGGGACAGGGAGAGACCCAGTACTTC; CDR3: CASSPPRGQGETQYF
V: TRBV7-2; size: .; D: TRBD1; J: TRBJ1-2; DNA: TGTGCCAGCAGCTACCGACAGGGAAATGGCTACACCTTC; CDR3: CASSYRQGNGYTF
V: TRBV2; size: .; D: TRBD2; J: TRBJ2-3; DNA: TGTGCCAGCAGTGAAGATAGCGGGGGGGTGGATACGCAGTATTTT; CDR3: CASSEDSGGVDTQYF
V: TRBV30; size: .; D: TRBD1; J: TRBJ2-7; DNA: TGTGCCTGGGGCCGGGACAGACACTACGAGCAGTACTTC; CDR3: CAWGRDRHYEQYF
V: TRBV11-2; size: .; D: .; J: TRBJ2-7; DNA: TGTGCCAGCAGCTTAGCTGGGGTAGCGGTTCCCTACGAGCAGTACTTC; CDR3: CASSLAGVAVPYEQYF
V: TRBV30; size: once; D: .; J: TRBJ1-2; DNA: TGTGCCTGCCATAGGGAATTGGACTTCTATGGCTACACCTTC; CDR3: CACHRELDFYGYTF
V: TRBV12-5; size: .; D: .; J: TRBJ2-5; DNA: TGTGCTAGTGGTTTGGTACAAAGTAGGGGCTACCAAGAGACCCAGTACTTC; CDR3: CASGLVQSRGYQETQYF
V: TRBV6-5; size: few; D: .; J: TRBJ1-5; DNA: TGTGCCAGCACCCCCAGCGGCGGAGTAAATCAGCCCCAGCATTTT; CDR3: CASTPSGGVNQPQHF
V: TRBV6-6; size: .; D: .; J: TRBJ2-7; DNA: TGTGCCAGCAGTTACTTGAACAACTACGAGCAGTACTTC; CDR3: CASSYLNNYEQYF
V: TRBV2; size: .; D: TRBD1; J: TRBJ2-1; DNA: TGTGCCAGCAGTACCGACAGGGAGAGCTCCTACAATGAGCAGTTCTTC; CDR3: CASSTDRESSYNEQFF
V: TRBV27; size: .; D: .; J: TRBJ2-3; DNA: TGTGCCAGCAGTTTGCAGGGGATCGCAGATACGCAGTATTTT; CDR3: CASSLQGIADTQYF
V: TRBV4-2; size: .; D: .; J: TRBJ2-6; DNA: TGTGCCAGCAGCCAAGTTCCGAGGAGCTCTGGGGCCAACGTCCTGACTTTC; CDR3: CASSQVPRSSGANVLTF
V: TRBV2; size: .; D: TRBD2; J: TRBJ2-5; DNA: TGTGCCGGTTCTTCGGGGGGACAAGAGACCCAGTACTTC; CDR3: CAGSSGGQETQYF
V: TRBV14; size: once; D: TRBD2; J: TRBJ2-7; DNA: TGTGCCAGCAGCAGCCGGGAGGGGCAGGCTGTCGAGCAGTACTTC; CDR3: CASSSREGQAVEQYF
V: TRBV9; size: .; D: .; J: TRBJ2-2; DNA: TGTGCCAGCAGCCCCCAACTAGCAGTGGAGCTGTTTTTT; CDR3: CASSPQLAVELFF
V: TRBV27; size: .; D: .; J: TRBJ2-7; DNA: TGTGCCAGCGGTCCAGGTGAGGGGGTCCACGAGCAGTACTTC; CDR3: CASGPGEGVHEQYF
V: TRBV5-1; size: .; D: .; J: TRBJ2-2; DNA: TGCGCCACCTCGGGACAAACCTACACCGGGGAGCTGTTTTTT; CDR3: CATSGQTYTGELFF
V: TRBV9; size: .; D: .; J: TRBJ2-1; DNA: TGTGCCAGCAGCGTAGAGGTGGGGAGCTCCTACAATGAGCAGTTCTTC; CDR3: CASSVEVGSSYNEQFF
V: TRBV28; size: .; D: .; J: TRBJ2-6; DNA: TGTGCCAGCTCAGGATTCTCTGGGGCCAACGTCCTGACTTTC; CDR3: CASSGFSGANVLTF
V: TRBV5-6; size: .; D: .; J: TRBJ1-5; DNA: TGTGCCAGCAGCTACCAGGGCGATCTCCAACCCCAGCATTTT; CDR3: CASSYQGDLQPQHF
V: TRBV2; size: .; D: TRBD1; J: TRBJ2-7; DNA: TGTGCCAGCACACGGGACAGGGGGCCCTCGGAGCAGTACTTC; CDR3: CASTRDRGPSEQYF
V: TRBV19; size: .; D: .; J: TRBJ2-7; DNA: TGTGCCAGTAGTATGAGCTACGGTTGGCTGCCCGGAGGCTACGAGCAGTACTTC; CDR3: CASSMSYGWLPGGYEQYF